The source of this T cell receptor beta chain is a study of healthy donors' naive CD4 and CD8 T cells. The overall study: Donors spanned ages 20-25, 40-50 and 60-70 years, half female. TCR alpha primers covered all functional IMGT alpha gene variants. Regarding the study as a whole: Negatively charged CDR3s marked CD8+ lineage; positively charged CDR3s marked CD4+ lineage.

Starting from approximately 500 ng of total RNA, TCR libraries were made with linear amplification. TCRdb redid the calling of the reads with MiXCR, one entry per CDR3 protein. The sample has approximately 200,000 distinct CDR3 sequences, about 70% seen once. The CDR3 length is 14 residues. Germline assignment: CDR1 MNHEY and CDR2 SVGEGT. V lost 5 bases and J lost 0, with 10 bases in between. Naive T cells were sorted: CD4+CD8-CD45RO-CD45RA+ for CD4+, CD8+CD4-CD45RA+CD27bright for CD8+. Worth noting for this clonotype: Its antigen is as yet unknown.

The receptor was isolated from a pool of human donors in good health; the sample pools cells from several healthy donors. The rearrangement joins TRBV6-2 or TRBV6-3 to TRBJ2-5, with D tentatively TRBD1 or TRBD2 (5 bases each). The sample consisted of naive CD4+ and CD8+ T cells sorted from blood, pooled from several donors. CDR3 residues: CASSRGPNQETQYF. The CDR3 nucleotides are TGTGCCAGCAGTAGGGGACCGAACCAAGAGACCCAGTACTTC.